A single sample is the source of the 27 T cell receptor beta chains below, sequenced in a study of cytomegalovirus exposure and HLA in healthy donors (dated by TCRdb to 2017 to 2019). Receptor amplification or capture employed the immunoSEQ multiplex PCR assay. For the multiplex PCR, a mixture combining 60 forward primers for TCR Vbeta segments and 13 reverse primers for TCR Jbeta segments was used. TCRdb provides this immuneACCESS table in a form limited to in-frame rearrangements. Some clones are lacking; in checked studies, under half of them reflect an unresolved V gene, and why the rest are absent is not known. Present in this sample are 120,000 to 150,000 clones, about 74% of which were seen just once. About 2% of the sample rests with the top ten. Sequencing input: PBMCs. These receptors came from a woman aged 40 to 50 in good health and CMV-seronegative.

The rearrangement joins TRBV6-5 to TRBJ1-5; possible D gene TRBD1, 6 bases. The CDR3 is 12 residues long. Per germline, CDR1 MNHEY and CDR2 SVGAGI. Trimming stripped 11 bases from V and 10 bases from J, with 18 bases between. This chain's CDR3 is CAASWDNSPQHF. CDR3 bases: TGTGCCGCCTCATGGGACAATTCTCCCCAGCATTTT.

The J gene is TRBJ2-5, the V gene TRBV7-9, with TRBD1 matching 8 bases. V trimming: 1 base; J trimming: 5 bases; junction bases outside the gene matches: 6. Germline V gene sequence: CDR1 SEHNR, CDR2 FQNEAQ (reference sequence). The CDR3 runs 15 residues. CDR3: CASSLVRGRVETQYF. The CDR3 DNA follows: TGTGCCAGCAGCTTAGTCAGGGGGCGTGTGGAGACCCAGTACTTC. Supplemented by reference TRBV7-9 and TRBJ2-5, the full variable domain reads DTGVSQNPRHKITKRGQNVTFRCDPISEHNRLYWYRQTLGQGPEFLTYFQNEAQLEKSRLLSDRFSAERPKGSFSTLEIQRTEQGDSAMYLCASSLVRGRVETQYFGPGTRLLVL.

The V gene is TRBV20-1, the J gene TRBJ1-1; D is undetermined. Germline V CDR1 and CDR2: DFQATT, SNEGSKA (reference sequence). This CDR3 is 11 amino acids long. V lost 6 bases, J lost 4 bases, and 9 bases lay in between. CDR3 protein: CSASPGTEAFF. DNA of the CDR3: TGCAGTGCCAGTCCGGGCACTGAAGCTTTCTTT.

This chain connects TRBV11-3 to TRBJ1-1; TRBD1 matches 7 bases. V shed 5 bases, J shed 9 bases, and the junction held 9 bases outside the gene matches. This CDR3 comprises 13 residues. Germline CDR1 reads SGHNT; CDR2 reads YENEEA. CDR3 in amino acids: CASSLGPGQQAFF. The CDR3, as DNA: TGTGCCAGCAGCCTGGGGCCGGGACAGCAAGCTTTCTTT.

The rearrangement links TRBV6-1 to TRBJ2-1; 8 nucleotides match TRBD2. CDR1 MNHNS and CDR2 SASEGT come from the germline V gene. J lost 8 bases, V lost 6 bases, and 12 bases had no gene match. The CDR3 has 15 residues. The CDR3 coding sequence is TGTGCCAGCAGCCTATTTCTCCTAGCGGGCGATGAGCAGTTCTTC. Amino acids: CASSLFLLAGDEQFF.

The genes are TRBV5-1 and TRBJ2-1; the match to TRBD2 covers 9 bases. The CDR3 sequence is 18 residues long. V lost 0 bases and J lost 0; bases outside the gene matches: 7. The V gene's germline CDR1 is SGHRS and CDR2 YFSETQ. CDR3 sequence reads: CASSLAPLAGSSYNEQFF. The CDR3 region has the DNA TGCGCCAGCAGCTTGGCTCCTCTAGCGGGAAGCTCCTACAATGAGCAGTTCTTC.

The chain joins TRBV7-6 to TRBJ1-1; 9 bases align to TRBD1. This CDR3 has 14 amino acids. Germline trimming cut 5 bases from V and 5 bases from J; bases unmatched to any gene: 6. The germline V gene has CDR1 SGHVS and CDR2 FNYEAQ. As DNA, the CDR3 is TGTGCCAGCAGCCCTCACAGGGGGCGGACTGAAGCTTTCTTT. As protein: CASSPHRGRTEAFF.

The gene calls are TRBV29-1 and TRBJ1-1; no clear D gene. The length of the CDR3 is 12 residues. V was pared by 3 bases and J by 11 bases, with 16 bases between. Germline values: CDR1 SQVTM, CDR2 ANQGSEA. CDR3 sequence (DNA): TGCAGCGTTGACAGGCTGGGTCAAGAGGCTTTCTTT. Its translation is CSVDRLGQEAFF.

The J gene is TRBJ1-2, the V gene TRBV27, with 12 bases lining up with TRBD1. The CDR3 length is 16 residues. After removal of 2 bases from V and 8 bases from J, the junction contained 9 bases not matched to a gene. Per germline, CDR1 MNHEY and CDR2 SMNVEV (reference sequence). This chain's CDR3 is CASSLAPGQGALGYTF. Written as DNA, the CDR3 is TGTGCCAGCAGTTTAGCACCGGGACAGGGGGCGCTGGGCTACACCTTC.

The chain couples TRBV6-6 to TRBJ2-7; tentatively, D is TRBD1 (5 bases). The CDR3 totals 15 residues. Germline-derived CDR1 and CDR2 are MNHNY and SVGAGI (reference sequence). V lost 6 bases and J lost 2, with 17 bases in between. In DNA, the CDR3 is TGTGCCAGCAGAACCCTTGACAGAAAACCCTACGAGCAGTACTTC. Its translation: CASRTLDRKPYEQYF.

The chain uses TRBV28 and TRBJ1-5; a weak D match, TRBD1 (5 bases). Trimming left V 2 bases short and J 3 bases short, with 11 bases between. There are 15 residues in the CDR3. Germline lookup yields CDR1 MDHEN and CDR2 SYDVKM. The CDR3 DNA is TGTGCCAGCAGTTTAGCGGGACGCGTCAATCAGCCCCAGCATTTT. As protein: CASSLAGRVNQPQHF.

The V call is TRBV6-5, the J call TRBJ2-5, with 7 bases aligning to TRBD1. CDR1 is MNHEY, CDR2 SVGAGI, per germline. There are 13 residues in the CDR3. V lost 5 bases to trimming and J lost 5 bases; unmatched junction nucleotides: 5. CDR3 sequence (DNA): TGTGCCAGCAGTACATACAGGGGTGAGACCCAGTACTTC. Its protein product is CASSTYRGETQYF.

V gene TRBV18 combines with J gene TRBJ2-5, with a weak D call TRBD1 (6 bases). The V end lost 7 bases, the J end lost 4 bases, and 16 bases lay between the germline ends. Per germline, CDR1 KGHSH and CDR2 LQKENI. CDR3 length: 14 residues. The CDR3 bases are TGTGCCAGCTACGGAACTGGCAGGGGAGAGACCCAGTACTTC. Amino acid sequence: CASYGTGRGETQYF.

The chain combines TRBV7-9 with TRBJ2-6, with 8 bases fitting TRBD1. Germline V CDR1 and CDR2: SEHNR, FQNEAQ (reference sequence). CDR3 length: 16 residues. J was trimmed by 4 bases and V by 5 bases; bases with no gene match: 7. CDR3 residues: CASSPTGGRGANVLTF. The CDR3, as DNA: TGTGCCAGCAGCCCTACAGGGGGGCGAGGGGCCAACGTCCTGACTTTC.

V usage is TRBV7-9 and J usage is TRBJ1-1; perhaps TRBD1 as D (6 bases). CDR1 is SEHNR, CDR2 FQNEAQ, per germline (reference sequence). The CDR3 is made up of 14 amino acids. The germline V and J ends were trimmed by 5 bases and 0 bases, with 10 bases remaining between them. CDR3 loop: CASSRTVMNTEAFF. In DNA, the CDR3 is TGTGCCAGCAGCCGGACAGTCATGAACACTGAAGCTTTCTTT. Full variable domain (rest looked up from reference TRBV7-9 and TRBJ1-1): DTGVSQNPRHKITKRGQNVTFRCDPISEHNRLYWYRQTLGQGPEFLTYFQNEAQLEKSRLLSDRFSAERPKGSFSTLEIQRTEQGDSAMYLCASSRTVMNTEAFFGQGTRLTVV.

The V and J genes are TRBV15 and TRBJ1-2; TRBD1 agrees at 7 bases. The germline V gene encodes CDR1 LNHNV and CDR2 YYDKDF (reference sequence). Trimming cost V 0 bases and J 6 bases; bases outside gene matches: 10. CDR3 size: 16 residues. CDR3 in DNA: TGTGCCACCAGCAGAGATTTCCCAGGGGGGAATCATGGCTACACCTTC. Translating it yields CATSRDFPGGNHGYTF.

This clone showed up just a few times. The chain carries TRBV4-1 and TRBJ1-1; 8 bases map to TRBD1. Germline lookup yields CDR1 MGHRA and CDR2 YSYEKL. The CDR3 length is 15 residues. After removal of 3 bases from V and 7 bases from J, the junction contained 10 bases not matched to a gene. As DNA, the CDR3 is TGCGCCAGCAGCCAGTTGGGGGACAGGATTAATGAAGCTTTCTTT. As protein: CASSQLGDRINEAFF.

The rearrangement uses TRBV7-2 and TRBJ1-4, with D uncertain. Between the trimmed V and J ends, which lost 3 bases and 8 bases, there was a span of 7 bases. The CDR3 is 12 residues long. From germline, CDR1 is SGHTA and CDR2 FQGNSA. CDR3 in amino acids: CTSSFPGEKLFF. The CDR3 region has the DNA TGTACCAGCAGCTTCCCCGGGGAAAAACTGTTTTTT. The full variable domain, completed using reference TRBV7-2 and TRBJ1-4, is GAGVSQSPSNKVTEKGKDVELRCDPISGHTALYWYRQSLGQGLEFLIYFQGNSAPDKSGLPSDRFSAERTGGSVSTLTIQRTQQEDSAVYLCTSSFPGEKLFFGSGTQLSVL.

V and J are TRBV6-1 and TRBJ1-2, with 9 bases fitting TRBD1. Trimming cost V 3 bases and J 6 bases; bases outside gene matches: 2. The CDR3 loop spans 13 amino acids. Looked up from germline, CDR1 is MNHNS and CDR2 is SASEGT. The CDR3 nucleotides are TGTGCCAGCAGTGAGGACAGGGGTCATGGCTACACCTTC. Protein sequence: CASSEDRGHGYTF.

The chain has TRBV11-3 and TRBJ1-2; TRBD1 matches 7 bases. V shed 8 bases, J shed 5 bases, and the junction held 17 bases outside the gene matches. Germline V CDR1 and CDR2: SGHNT, YENEEA. The CDR3 sequence is 16 residues long. The CDR3 spells CASPINRRGQKYGYTF. The DNA for the CDR3 is TGTGCCAGCCCTATAAACCGAAGGGGACAGAAATATGGCTACACCTTC.

V usage is TRBV27 and J usage is TRBJ1-1; D might be TRBD1 (5 bases). The V gene lost 4 bases and the J gene lost 3 bases, with 12 bases spanning the gap. From germline, CDR1 is MNHEY and CDR2 SMNVEV (reference sequence). The CDR3 totals 14 residues. The CDR3: CASSSMGLDTEAFF. CDR3 DNA: TGTGCCAGCAGTTCGATGGGACTCGACACTGAAGCTTTCTTT.

V and J are TRBV27 and TRBJ1-6, with 10 bases lining up with TRBD1. This CDR3 comprises 17 residues. The J segment lost 7 bases and the V segment lost 0 bases, leaving 6 bases of the junction unmatched. Germline assignment: CDR1 MNHEY and CDR2 SMNVEV (reference sequence). CDR3 DNA sequence: TGTGCCAGCAGTTTATCGGAGGGGACAGGGGAGAATTCACCCCTCCACTTT. Translated, it gives CASSLSEGTGENSPLHF.

The rearrangement links TRBV29-1 to TRBJ1-1; D gene uncertain. V was pared by 0 bases and J by 0 bases, with 14 bases between. Per germline, CDR1 SQVTM and CDR2 ANQGSEA. This CDR3 region has 16 residues. DNA of the CDR3: TGCAGCGTTGAAGATCACGGCGGTAACATGAACACTGAAGCTTTCTTT. Translating gives CSVEDHGGNMNTEAFF.

The chain combines TRBV6-6 with TRBJ1-1; D is unclear. CDR3 length: 14 residues. The V gene's germline CDR1 is MNHNY and CDR2 SVGAGI (reference sequence). With 6 bases removed from V and 5 bases from J, the gap between germline ends came to 16 bases. DNA for the CDR3: TGTGCCAGCAGCCTACCCGGACCGGGGACTGAAGCTTTCTTT. This translates into CASSLPGPGTEAFF.

The chain has TRBV2 and TRBJ2-5; 14 bases align to TRBD2. J was trimmed by 4 bases and V by 8 bases; bases with no gene match: 24. The V gene's germline CDR1 is SNHLY and CDR2 FYNNEI. This CDR3 region has 21 residues. The CDR3 sequence: CASETSGGAVGPGDFIETQYF. The CDR3 DNA reads as TGTGCCAGCGAGACTAGCGGGGGGGCCGTGGGGCCCGGGGATTTCATAGAGACCCAGTACTTC.

The chain links TRBV5-1 to TRBJ2-1, with 11 bases fitting TRBD1. The CDR3 spans 14 residues. J was trimmed by 7 bases and V by 2 bases; bases with no gene match: 2. Germline-derived CDR1 and CDR2 are SGHRS and YFSETQ. Here the CDR3 reads CASSFGTGGNEQFF. CDR3 sequence (DNA): TGCGCCAGCAGCTTCGGGACAGGGGGGAATGAGCAGTTCTTC.

The V and J genes are TRBV6-5 and TRBJ1-2; 7 bases map to TRBD1. The V gene end was trimmed by 0 bases and the J gene end by 1 base; junction bases not matched to a gene: 2. Per germline, CDR1 MNHEY and CDR2 SVGAGI. The CDR3 has 15 residues. CDR3 sequence (DNA): TGTGCCAGCAGTTACTCGCGACAGGGTAACTATGGCTACACCTTC. It is translated as CASSYSRQGNYGYTF.